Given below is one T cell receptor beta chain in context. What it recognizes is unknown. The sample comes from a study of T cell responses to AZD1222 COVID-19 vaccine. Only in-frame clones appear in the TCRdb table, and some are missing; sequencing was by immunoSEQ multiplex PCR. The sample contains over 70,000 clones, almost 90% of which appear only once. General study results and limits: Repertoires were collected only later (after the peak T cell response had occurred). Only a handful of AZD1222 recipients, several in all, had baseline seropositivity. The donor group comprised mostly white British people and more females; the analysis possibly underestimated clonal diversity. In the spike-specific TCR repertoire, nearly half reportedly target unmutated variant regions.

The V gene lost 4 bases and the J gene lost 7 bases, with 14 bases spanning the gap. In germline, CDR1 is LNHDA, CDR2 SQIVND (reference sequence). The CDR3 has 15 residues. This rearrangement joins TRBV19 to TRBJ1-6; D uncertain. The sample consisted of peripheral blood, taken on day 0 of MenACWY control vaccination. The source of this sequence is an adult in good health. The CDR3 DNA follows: TGTGCCAGTAGTAGGTGGGGAAGGCAAAATTCACCCCTCCACTTT. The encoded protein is CASSRWGRQNSPLHF.